These 31 T cell receptor beta chains originate from one sample sequenced in a study of blood T cell repertoires in COVID-19. Using immunoSEQ multiplex PCR, the repertoire was profiled, and TCRdb retains in-frame clones only, with some absent. The data show approximately 300,000 clones, 75% to 95% seen once. The source material was peripheral blood. The origin of the receptors is a woman in her twenties or thirties with COVID-19, enrolled during active disease.

The rearrangement joins TRBV6-5 to TRBJ1-5; the match to TRBD1 covers 7 bases. With V trimmed by 4 bases and J by 2 bases, 5 bases remained unmatched. The germline V gene encodes CDR1 MNHEY and CDR2 SVGAGI. The CDR3 is made up of 15 amino acids. CDR3 DNA: TGTGCCAGCAGTTCGACAGGGTTCGGCAATCAGCCCCAGCATTTT. Translation: CASSSTGFGNQPQHF.

This chain links TRBV7-9 with TRBJ1-5; D remains unclear. Trimming pared 0 bases from V and 7 bases from J, leaving 7 bases between. The CDR3 consists of 13 residues. The germline CDR1 and CDR2 sequences are SEHNR and FQNEAQ (reference sequence). This CDR3 reads CASSLASGQPQHF. CDR3 sequence (DNA): TGTGCCAGCAGCTTAGCGAGCGGGCAGCCCCAGCATTTT. The whole variable domain, filled in from reference TRBV7-9 and TRBJ1-5, reads DTGVSQNPRHKITKRGQNVTFRCDPISEHNRLYWYRQTLGQGPEFLTYFQNEAQLEKSRLLSDRFSAERPKGSFSTLEIQRTEQGDSAMYLCASSLASGQPQHFGDGTRLSIL.

The chain has TRBV11-2 and TRBJ1-2; D is uncertain. Germline CDR1 reads SGHAT; CDR2 reads FQNNGV. V was cut by 1 base and J by 0 bases, with 9 bases left in between. The CDR3 is 15 amino acids. CDR3 sequence reads: CASSLGSGSNYGYTF. The CDR3 nucleotides read TGTGCCAGCAGCTTAGGGTCCGGGTCTAACTATGGCTACACCTTC. The full variable domain, rest sourced from reference TRBV11-2 and TRBJ1-2, is EAGVAQSPRYKIIEKRQSVAFWCNPISGHATLYWYQQILGQGPKLLIQFQNNGVVDDSQLPKDRFSAERLKGVDSTLKIQPAKLEDSAVYLCASSLGSGSNYGYTFGSGTRLTVV.

This CDR3 reads CASSLVSRVTDTQYF. The CDR3 DNA reads as TGTGCCAGCAGCTTAGTTAGCAGAGTCACAGATACGCAGTATTTT. V and J are TRBV7-2 and TRBJ2-3; D ambiguous. In germline, CDR1 is SGHTA, CDR2 FQGNSA. The V gene lost 1 base and the J gene lost 2 bases, with 10 bases spanning the gap. CDR3 length: 15 amino acids.

The rearrangement joins TRBV7-3 to TRBJ2-3; 15 bases agree with TRBD2. The CDR3 runs 17 residues. Germline V CDR1 and CDR2: SGHTA, FQGTGA. V was pared by 5 bases and J by 4 bases, with 7 bases of the junction left unmatched. CDR3 sequence reads: CASSLGTSGRWADTQYF. In nucleotides, the CDR3 is TGTGCCAGCAGCCTCGGGACTAGCGGGAGGTGGGCAGATACGCAGTATTTT.

The chain recombines TRBV6-5 with TRBJ1-2; D not resolved. CDR1 and CDR2 (germline): MNHEY, SVGAGI. V lost 6 bases and J 3 bases, leaving 17 bases between the germline ends. CDR3 length: 15 amino acids. CDR3 amino acids: CASRPRSPIYYGYTF. The CDR3, as DNA: TGTGCCAGCAGGCCCCGGAGTCCGATTTACTATGGCTACACCTTC.

V is TRBV11-2 and J is TRBJ1-1; D gene unclear. Germline V gives CDR1 SGHAT, CDR2 FQNNGV. This CDR3 region has 13 residues. Trimming left V 2 bases short and J 7 bases short, with 11 bases between. CDR3 DNA: TGTGCCAGCAGCTTATCCCGAGGGAATGAAGCTTTCTTT. Encoded protein: CASSLSRGNEAFF.

This rearrangement joins TRBV12-5 to TRBJ1-5, with D possibly TRBD1 on 6 matching bases. The length of the CDR3 is 13 residues. V lost 7 bases and J 4 bases, leaving 11 bases between the germline ends. CDR1 and CDR2 from the germline V gene are LGHNT and FRNRAP. DNA for the CDR3: TGTGCTAGTGTTTACCAGGGGAATCAGCCCCAGCATTTT. It specifies CASVYQGNQPQHF.

The chain carries TRBV14 and TRBJ2-1; 10 bases map to TRBD2. The germline CDR1 and CDR2 sequences are SGHDN and FVKESK. J lost 3 bases, V lost 4 bases, and 12 bases had no gene match. The CDR3 loop spans 18 amino acids. Written as DNA, the CDR3 is TGTGCCAGCAGCCGAAAAGGGAGCGGGAGGGCGGTCTACAATGAGCAGTTCTTC. This sequence encodes CASSRKGSGRAVYNEQFF.

The chain couples TRBV5-1 to TRBJ1-1; the D gene is possibly TRBD1 (6 bases). The germline V gene encodes CDR1 SGHRS and CDR2 YFSETQ. The V end lost 0 bases, the J end lost 1 base, and 13 bases lay between the germline ends. The CDR3 length is 16 residues. The CDR3 here is CASSLGGGARNTEAFF. CDR3 bases: TGCGCCAGCAGCTTGGGAGGGGGGGCGAGGAACACTGAAGCTTTCTTT.

V usage is TRBV2 and J usage is TRBJ1-3; tentatively, D is TRBD1 (6 bases). Germline V gives CDR1 SNHLY, CDR2 FYNNEI. The CDR3 loop spans 15 amino acids. Trimming removed 7 bases at V and 0 bases at J, with 13 bases between. CDR3 DNA: TGTGCCAGCATCAGAGGGGGAGACTCTGGAAACACCATATATTTT. It encodes CASIRGGDSGNTIYF.

This chain uses TRBV6-1 with TRBJ1-2; 9 bases match TRBD1. CDR1 is MNHNS and CDR2 is SASEGT in the germline V gene. The V and J ends lost 3 bases and 2 bases, in that order; junction bases with no gene match: 10. This CDR3 spans 17 amino acids. The CDR3 bases are TGTGCCAGCAGTGACCAAGGACAGGGGAGCAGGAACTATGGCTACACCTTC. The encoded protein is CASSDQGQGSRNYGYTF.

The chain is built from TRBV5-6 and TRBJ1-4; TRBD1 is a possible D gene (5 bases). The CDR3 spans 15 residues. Trimming left V 0 bases short and J 4 bases short, with 10 bases between. Germline loops: CDR1 SGHDT, CDR2 YYEEEE. In DNA, the CDR3 is TGTGCCAGCAGCTTGGATCGGGGGTTTAATGAAAAACTGTTTTTT. Encoded protein: CASSLDRGFNEKLFF.

The V and J genes are TRBV18 and TRBJ1-2; possible D gene TRBD1, 5 bases. The CDR3 spans 15 residues. Between the trimmed V and J ends, which lost 2 bases and 8 bases, there was a span of 18 bases. Germline V gene lookup returns CDR1 KGHSH and CDR2 LQKENI. CDR3 coding DNA: TGTGCCAGCTCACCATCGGACACTTCCCGCGGCGGCTACACCTTC. Translating gives CASSPSDTSRGGYTF. Together with reference TRBV18 and TRBJ1-2, the CDR3 gives the full variable domain: NAGVMQNPRHLVRRRGQEARLRCSPMKGHSHVYWYRQLPEEGLKFMVYLQKENIIDESGMPKERFSAEFPKEGPSILRIQQVVRGDSAAYFCASSPSDTSRGGYTFGSGTRLTVV.

The rearrangement links TRBV5-4 to TRBJ2-5, with 7 nucleotides matching TRBD1. The CDR3 runs to 14 residues. The trim removed 4 bases at V and 2 bases at J, leaving 5 bases unmatched. CDR1 and CDR2 from the germline V gene are SGHNT and YYREEE (reference sequence). CDR3: CASSRDRDQETQYF. In nucleotides, the CDR3 is TGTGCCAGCAGCCGTGACAGGGATCAAGAGACCCAGTACTTC.

The chain employs TRBV11-1 and TRBJ2-1; D perhaps matches TRBD1 (5 bases). The CDR3 has 13 amino acids. V was pared by 6 bases and J by 8 bases, with 14 bases between. Germline CDR1 and CDR2: SGHAT and FQDESV (reference sequence). The CDR3 bases are TGTGCCAGCAGGCCCGCGGCAGGGTATGAGCAGTTCTTC. It yields the protein CASRPAAGYEQFF.

This chain uses TRBV15 with TRBJ1-2; tentative D call: TRBD1 (5 bases). The germline CDR1 and CDR2 sequences are LNHNV and YYDKDF (reference sequence). The CDR3 is 15 amino acids. Trimming took off 0 bases at V and 8 bases at J, with 16 bases between the two ends. In nucleotides, the CDR3 is TGTGCCACCAGCAGAGATAGCAGGGTCCCCCACGGCTACACCTTC. Encoded protein: CATSRDSRVPHGYTF.

This clone has just a few counts. V is TRBV4-1 and J is TRBJ1-2; a possible D gene is TRBD1 (5 bases). The CDR3 spans 13 residues. Germline CDR1 and CDR2: MGHRA and YSYEKL. Deletions cut 3 bases from V and 5 bases from J, with 10 bases between. CDR3 sequence reads: CASSQAGTYGYTF. The CDR3 bases are TGCGCCAGCAGCCAGGCGGGGACTTATGGCTACACCTTC.

V is TRBV4-1 and J is TRBJ2-2, with no clear D. Germline-derived CDR1 and CDR2 are MGHRA and YSYEKL. The CDR3 is made up of 14 amino acids. Trimming stripped 1 base from V and 6 bases from J, with 9 bases between. The CDR3 protein is CASSQGSAAGELFF. CDR3 nucleotide sequence: TGCGCCAGCAGCCAAGGCTCCGCGGCCGGGGAGCTGTTTTTT.

In DNA form, the CDR3 reads TGTGCCAGTAGTATGCGGGGACAGGGGCCGCCCTACAATCAGCCCCAGCATTTT. This gives the protein CASSMRGQGPPYNQPQHF. The J gene is TRBJ1-5, the V gene TRBV19; 10 nucleotides agree with TRBD1. The CDR3 is 18 residues long. Germline CDR1 reads LNHDA; CDR2 reads SQIVND (reference sequence). J gave up 3 bases and V 3 bases, and 11 bases lay outside the gene matches.

The chain is built from TRBV28 and TRBJ1-5; D is ambiguous. Germline V gives CDR1 MDHEN, CDR2 SYDVKM. The V gene lost 6 bases and the J gene lost 1 base, with 10 bases spanning the gap. The CDR3 has 14 residues. In nucleotides, the CDR3 is TGTGCCAGCAGCGCAATTCGGAGCAATCAGCCCCAGCATTTT. Protein sequence: CASSAIRSNQPQHF.

The V call is TRBV3-1 (or the pseudogene TRBV3-2), the J call TRBJ1-6, with TRBD1 as a possible D gene (5 bases). The CDR3 runs to 12 residues. CDR1 is LGHDT and CDR2 is YNNKEL in the germline V gene (reference sequence). Trimming removed 1 base at V and 11 bases at J, with 6 bases between. This chain's CDR3 is CASSQAGPPLHF. CDR3 coding DNA: TGTGCCAGCAGCCAAGCAGGGCCACCCCTCCACTTT.

The chain is built from TRBV21-1 and TRBJ1-3; TRBD1 is the table's D call, not checked against the DNA. TRBV21-1 is given as a pseudogene. The CDR3 is 15 residues long. CDR3 sequence (DNA): TGTGCCAGCAGCGAGGGCAGGGGCTCTGGAAACACCATATATTTT. Its translation is CASSEGRGSGNTIYF.

V is TRBV28 and J is TRBJ2-7, with TRBD1 as a possible D gene (5 bases). CDR3 length: 13 amino acids. V lost 3 bases, J lost 2 bases, and 8 bases lay in between. Germline CDR1 reads MDHEN; CDR2 reads SYDVKM. This chain's CDR3 is CASSLLQAYEQYF. In DNA, the CDR3 is TGTGCCAGCAGTTTGTTACAGGCCTACGAGCAGTACTTC.

This chain links TRBV6-4 with TRBJ1-5, with a possible D match to TRBD1 (5 bases). Germline V gene lookup returns CDR1 MRHNA and CDR2 SNTAGT. V lost 5 bases and J lost 9, with 14 bases in between. This CDR3 has 13 residues. The CDR3 coding sequence is TGTGCCAGCAGTCCCAGTCGGGGGGGGCCCCAGCATTTT. It is translated as CASSPSRGGPQHF.

V gene TRBV29-1 combines with J gene TRBJ1-3; D uncertain. This CDR3 is built from 12 residues. Trimming took off 8 bases at V and 6 bases at J, with 14 bases between the two ends. Germline CDR1 reads SQVTM; CDR2 reads ANQGSEA. The CDR3 region is CSSKVGENTIYF. CDR3 DNA sequence: TGCAGCTCAAAGGTCGGGGAAAACACCATATATTTT.

This chain uses TRBV30 with TRBJ1-2; 9 positions match TRBD1. The CDR3 has 15 residues. CDR1 is GTSNPN, CDR2 SVGIG, per germline (reference sequence). Germline trimming cut 2 bases from V and 3 bases from J; bases unmatched to any gene: 7. CDR3 region: CAWSPTQGADYGYTF. The CDR3, as DNA: TGTGCCTGGAGTCCTACACAGGGGGCCGACTATGGCTACACCTTC.

In this sample, this clone turned up once. The rearrangement uses TRBV7-2 and TRBJ1-5; possibly TRBD1 for D (6 bases). In germline, CDR1 is SGHTA, CDR2 FQGNSA. The V end was cut by 1 base, the J end by 7 bases, with 14 bases between. This CDR3 comprises 15 residues. The CDR3 sequence: CASSLVGGGVQPQHF. CDR3 nucleotides: TGTGCCAGCAGCTTAGTAGGGGGGGGCGTACAGCCCCAGCATTTT.

Regarding this clone: Other DNA sequences in the sample encode the same CDR3. The rearrangement uses TRBV6-6 and TRBJ2-7, with 8 bases that match TRBD1. CDR1 is MNHNY and CDR2 is SVGAGI in the germline V gene (reference sequence). Trimming took 0 bases from V and 7 from J; bases not matched to a gene: 8. The CDR3 covers 15 residues. The DNA of the CDR3 is TGTGCCAGCAGTTACTCCGGGACAGGAAGGAATGAGCAGTACTTC. This encodes CASSYSGTGRNEQYF.

The chain recombines TRBV27 with TRBJ1-1; a weak D match, TRBD1 (6 bases). With 9 bases removed from V and 1 base from J, the gap between germline ends came to 18 bases. The length of the CDR3 is 15 residues. Germline V gives CDR1 MNHEY, CDR2 SMNVEV (reference sequence). CDR3 nucleotides: TGTGCCAGTACCGCCCGGGGGGCCCGGAACACTGAAGCTTTCTTT. This translates into CASTARGARNTEAFF.

This clone was recorded once. The rearrangement uses TRBV7-2 and TRBJ2-3, with 8 nucleotides matching TRBD2. CDR3 size: 16 residues. Germline CDR1 is SGHTA and CDR2 is FQGNSA. Germline trimming cut 4 bases from V and 3 bases from J; bases unmatched to any gene: 9. CDR3 residues: CASSSSSGRRTDTQYF. The DNA of the CDR3 is TGTGCCAGCAGCTCTTCCAGCGGGAGAAGGACAGATACGCAGTATTTT.